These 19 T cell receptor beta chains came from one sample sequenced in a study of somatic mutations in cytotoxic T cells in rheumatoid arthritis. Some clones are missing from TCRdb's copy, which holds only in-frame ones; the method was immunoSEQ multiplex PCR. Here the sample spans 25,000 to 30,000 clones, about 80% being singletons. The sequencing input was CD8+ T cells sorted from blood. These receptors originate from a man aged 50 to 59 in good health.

The CDR3 here is CASSSWDRGNPYEQYF. The CDR3 DNA is TGCGCCAGCAGCTCCTGGGACAGGGGGAATCCCTACGAGCAGTACTTC. The gene calls are TRBV5-1 and TRBJ2-7; 11 bases fit TRBD1. The germline gives CDR1 SGHRS, CDR2 YFSETQ. CDR3 length equals 16 residues. V was pared by 3 bases and J by 2 bases, with 7 bases of the junction left unmatched.

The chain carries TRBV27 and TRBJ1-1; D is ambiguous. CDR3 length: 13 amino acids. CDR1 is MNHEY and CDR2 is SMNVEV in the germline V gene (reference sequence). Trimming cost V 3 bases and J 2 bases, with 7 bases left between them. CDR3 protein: CASSFGPNTEAFF. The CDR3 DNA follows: TGTGCCAGCAGTTTCGGGCCCAACACTGAAGCTTTCTTT.

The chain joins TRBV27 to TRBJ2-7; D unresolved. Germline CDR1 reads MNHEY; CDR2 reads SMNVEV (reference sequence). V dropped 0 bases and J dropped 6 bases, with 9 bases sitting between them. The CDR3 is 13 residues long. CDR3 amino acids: CASSLSAFTEQYF. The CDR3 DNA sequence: TGTGCCAGCAGTTTATCAGCTTTTACCGAGCAGTACTTC.

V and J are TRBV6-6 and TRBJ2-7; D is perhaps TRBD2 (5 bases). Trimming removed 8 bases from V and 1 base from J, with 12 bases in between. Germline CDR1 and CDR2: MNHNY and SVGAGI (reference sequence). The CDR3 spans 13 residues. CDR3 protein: CASLGSGSYEQYF. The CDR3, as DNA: TGTGCCAGCCTTGGGAGTGGGTCCTACGAGCAGTACTTC.

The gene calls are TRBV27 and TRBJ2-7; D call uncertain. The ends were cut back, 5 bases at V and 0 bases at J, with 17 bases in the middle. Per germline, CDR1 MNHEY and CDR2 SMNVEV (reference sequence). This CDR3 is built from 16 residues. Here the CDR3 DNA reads TGTGCCAGCAGTCCATCAGTCGGAATTTTCTCCTACGAGCAGTACTTC. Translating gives CASSPSVGIFSYEQYF.

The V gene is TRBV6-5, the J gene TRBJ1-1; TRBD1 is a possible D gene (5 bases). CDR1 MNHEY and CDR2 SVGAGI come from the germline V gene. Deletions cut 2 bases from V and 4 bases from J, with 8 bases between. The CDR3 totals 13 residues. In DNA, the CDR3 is TGTGCCAGCAGTTACGGGGGGGGCACTGAAGCTTTCTTT. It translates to CASSYGGGTEAFF.

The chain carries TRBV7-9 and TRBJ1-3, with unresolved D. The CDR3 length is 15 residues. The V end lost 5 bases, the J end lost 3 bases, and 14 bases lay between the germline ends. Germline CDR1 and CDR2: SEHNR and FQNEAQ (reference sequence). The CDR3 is CASSHARAVGNTIYF. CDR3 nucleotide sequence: TGTGCCAGCAGCCATGCGAGAGCCGTTGGAAACACCATATATTTT.

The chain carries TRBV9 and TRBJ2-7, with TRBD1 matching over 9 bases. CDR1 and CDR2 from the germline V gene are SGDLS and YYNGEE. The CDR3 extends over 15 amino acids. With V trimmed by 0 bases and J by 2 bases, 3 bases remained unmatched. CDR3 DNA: TGTGCCAGCAGCGTAGCCGGGACAGGGACCTACGAGCAGTACTTC. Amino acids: CASSVAGTGTYEQYF.

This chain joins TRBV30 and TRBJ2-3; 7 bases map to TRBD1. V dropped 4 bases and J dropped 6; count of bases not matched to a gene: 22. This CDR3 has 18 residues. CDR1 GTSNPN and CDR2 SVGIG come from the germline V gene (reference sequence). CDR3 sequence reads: CAWTGSLPGQSLLDTQYF. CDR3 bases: TGTGCCTGGACGGGGTCATTACCGGGACAGAGCCTCCTTGATACGCAGTATTTT.

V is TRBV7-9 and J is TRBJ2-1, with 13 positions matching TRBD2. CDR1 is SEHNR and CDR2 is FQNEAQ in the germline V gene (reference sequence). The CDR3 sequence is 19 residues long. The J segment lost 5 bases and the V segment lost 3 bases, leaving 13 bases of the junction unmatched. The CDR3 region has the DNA TGTGCCAGCAGCTTGGGTGTTGGACTAGCGGGAGATGGGAACAATGAGCAGTTCTTC. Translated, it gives CASSLGVGLAGDGNNEQFF. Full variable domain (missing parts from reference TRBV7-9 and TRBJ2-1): DTGVSQNPRHKITKRGQNVTFRCDPISEHNRLYWYRQTLGQGPEFLTYFQNEAQLEKSRLLSDRFSAERPKGSFSTLEIQRTEQGDSAMYLCASSLGVGLAGDGNNEQFFGPGTRLTVL.

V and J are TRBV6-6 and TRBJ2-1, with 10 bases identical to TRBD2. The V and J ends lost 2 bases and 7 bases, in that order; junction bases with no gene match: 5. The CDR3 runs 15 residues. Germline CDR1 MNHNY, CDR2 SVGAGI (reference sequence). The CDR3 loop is CASSYALAGENEQFF. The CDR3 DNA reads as TGTGCCAGCAGTTACGCGCTAGCGGGAGAAAATGAGCAGTTCTTC.

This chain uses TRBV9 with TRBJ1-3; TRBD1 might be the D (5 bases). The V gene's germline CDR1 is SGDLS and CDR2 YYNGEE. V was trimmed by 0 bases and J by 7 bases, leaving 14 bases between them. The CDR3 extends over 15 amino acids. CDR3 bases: TGTGCCAGCAGCGTAGGGGGGGTCTCGCCGAACACCATATATTTT. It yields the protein CASSVGGVSPNTIYF.

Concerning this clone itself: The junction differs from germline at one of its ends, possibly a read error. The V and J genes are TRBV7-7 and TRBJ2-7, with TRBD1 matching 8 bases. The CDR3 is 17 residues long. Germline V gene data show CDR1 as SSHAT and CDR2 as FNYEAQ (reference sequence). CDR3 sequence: CASSLDFSGGRVPEQYF. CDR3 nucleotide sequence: TGTGCTAGCAGCTTAGACTTTTCAGGGGGCCGCGTTCCCGAGCAGTACTTC.

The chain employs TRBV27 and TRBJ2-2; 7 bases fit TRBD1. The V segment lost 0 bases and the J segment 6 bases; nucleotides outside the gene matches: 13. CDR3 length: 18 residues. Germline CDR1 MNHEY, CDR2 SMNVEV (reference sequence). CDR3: CASSLSPDRDYRSGELFF. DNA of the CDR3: TGTGCCAGCAGTTTATCTCCCGACAGGGATTATAGATCCGGGGAGCTGTTTTTT.

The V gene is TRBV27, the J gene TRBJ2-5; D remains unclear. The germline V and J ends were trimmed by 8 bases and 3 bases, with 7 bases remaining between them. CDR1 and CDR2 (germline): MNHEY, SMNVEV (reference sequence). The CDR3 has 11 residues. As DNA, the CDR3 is TGTGCCAGCTTGAGTAAAGAGACCCAGTACTTC. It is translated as CASLSKETQYF.

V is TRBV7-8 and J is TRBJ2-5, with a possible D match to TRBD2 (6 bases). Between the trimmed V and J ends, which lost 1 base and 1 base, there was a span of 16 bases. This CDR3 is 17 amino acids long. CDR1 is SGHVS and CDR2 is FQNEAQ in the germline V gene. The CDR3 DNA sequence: TGTGCCAGCAGCTTAGATTTGAGCGGAGGGACCCAAGAGACCCAGTACTTC. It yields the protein CASSLDLSGGTQETQYF.

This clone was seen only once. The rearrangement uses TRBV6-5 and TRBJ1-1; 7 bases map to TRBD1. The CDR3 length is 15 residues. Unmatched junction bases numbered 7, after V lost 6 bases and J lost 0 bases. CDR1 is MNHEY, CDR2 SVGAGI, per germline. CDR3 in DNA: TGTGCCAGCAGACTATGGACAGGTTTGAACACTGAAGCTTTCTTT. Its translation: CASRLWTGLNTEAFF.

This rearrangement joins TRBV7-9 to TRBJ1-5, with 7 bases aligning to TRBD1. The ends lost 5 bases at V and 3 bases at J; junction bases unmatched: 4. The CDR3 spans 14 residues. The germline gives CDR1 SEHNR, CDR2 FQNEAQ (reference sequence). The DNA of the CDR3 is TGTGCCAGCAGCCCAGACAGGGCCAATCAGCCCCAGCATTTT. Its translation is CASSPDRANQPQHF.

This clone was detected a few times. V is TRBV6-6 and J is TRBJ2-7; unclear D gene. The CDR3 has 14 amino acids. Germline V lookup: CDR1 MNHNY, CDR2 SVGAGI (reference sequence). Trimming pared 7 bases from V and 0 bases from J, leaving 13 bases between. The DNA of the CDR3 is TGTGCCAGCAAGCTAGGACGGAGCTCCTACGAGCAGTACTTC. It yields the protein CASKLGRSSYEQYF.